This T cell receptor beta chain was retrieved from a study of regulatory T cells in long-lasting Graves disease. This clonotype was picked up many times. Time point reported: newly diagnosed GD, antithyroid drugs for less than 3 months. PBMCs were the source of the RNA used for TCR sequencing. The CDR3 is made up of 15 amino acids. Germline loops: CDR1 LNHDA, CDR2 SQIVND (reference sequence). V lost 6 bases and J lost 3; bases outside the gene matches: 7. Arm-PCR of CDR3 regions with iRepertoire HTBI primers generated TCR beta libraries. Using its own MiXCR run on the multiplex PCR reads, TCRdb lists one record per CDR3 protein. The sample consists of about 430,000 distinct CDR3 sequences, over 12% of them appearing once. The sample also formed part of further work on T cells in Graves' hyperthyroidism and ophthalmopathy. That publication notes: First-round RT-PCR with HTBI primers amplified the TCR CDR3 region.

The rearrangement joins TRBV19 to TRBJ1-4; 7 bases are shared with TRBD1. The material sequenced was peripheral blood mononuclear cells (PBMCs), taken at new diagnosis, from a patient treated with antithyroid drugs. This receptor was identified in a woman between 35 and 50 years old with Graves disease. The CDR3 reads CASRRTGTANEKLFF. DNA of the CDR3: TGTGCCAGTAGGAGAACCGGGACAGCTAATGAAAAACTGTTTTTT.